These 12 T cell receptor beta chains share one sample of origin, sequenced in a study of blood T cells in healthy people across ages. It was with a sample-barcoded 5' primer and a J-beta primer mix that a second PCR of roughly 6 to 12 cycles was run. Via MiXCR, TCRdb re-called the 5' RACE reads, giving one row per CDR3 protein. This table holds about 1.4 million distinct CDR3 sequences, 55% to 75% found once. Sequenced input: blood. The receptors were gathered from a man aged 18 to 29 in good health.

The chain couples TRBV6-1 to TRBJ1-2, with no clear D. Germline V lookup: CDR1 MNHNS, CDR2 SASEGT. Trimming removed 6 bases from V and 0 bases from J, with 17 bases in between. This CDR3 has 16 residues. Written as DNA, the CDR3 is TGTGCCAGCAGGAGAACGGGATCCAAAGCTAACTATGGCTACACCTTC. Protein product: CASRRTGSKANYGYTF.

This chain connects TRBV28 to TRBJ2-1, with TRBD2 identical over 11 bases. Germline loops: CDR1 MDHEN, CDR2 SYDVKM. This CDR3 is built from 17 residues. Germline trimming cut 2 bases from V and 5 bases from J; bases unmatched to any gene: 8. As DNA, the CDR3 is TGTGCCAGCAGTTTAACGCTAGCGGGGGGAGAGGACAATGAGCAGTTCTTC. Its protein product is CASSLTLAGGEDNEQFF.

The V call is TRBV28, the J call TRBJ1-6; 7 bases fit TRBD1. Germline V gene sequence: CDR1 MDHEN, CDR2 SYDVKM. The length of the CDR3 is 17 residues. J lost 4 bases, V lost 2 bases, and 8 bases had no gene match. In nucleotides, the CDR3 is TGTGCCAGCAGTTTACCCCCAGGGGGTCGGTATAATTCACCCCTCCACTTT. As protein: CASSLPPGGRYNSPLHF.

The chain joins TRBV7-9 to TRBJ1-1, with D possibly TRBD1 on 5 matching bases. Germline V gene lookup returns CDR1 SEHNR and CDR2 FQNEAQ (reference sequence). The V end lost 6 bases, the J end lost 5 bases, and 16 bases lay between the germline ends. The CDR3 sequence is 14 residues long. The CDR3 sequence: CASRDGGSSTEAFF. In DNA, the CDR3 is TGTGCCAGCAGGGACGGGGGATCAAGTACTGAAGCTTTCTTT.

V is TRBV2 and J is TRBJ1-6; TRBD1 might be the D (5 bases). Looked up from germline, CDR1 is SNHLY and CDR2 is FYNNEI. The CDR3 loop spans 15 amino acids. V was clipped by 3 bases and J by 7 bases, with 13 bases between them. CDR3 DNA sequence: TGTGCCAGCAGTGACATAGGGAGGGGAAATTCACCCCTCCACTTT. This encodes CASSDIGRGNSPLHF.

Comments on this clonotype: A junction end diverges from the germline sequence, so it may reflect a read error. The CDR3 here is CASRQEQGVYGYTF. CDR3 nucleotide sequence: TGCGCCAGCAGACAAGAGCAGGGAGTTTATGGCTACACCTTC. The chain has TRBV4-1 and TRBJ1-2; D is possibly TRBD1 (5 bases). The germline CDR1 and CDR2 sequences are MGHRA and YSYEKL. The CDR3 is 14 residues long.

This clonotype was counted a single time. This chain uses TRBV15 with TRBJ2-3, with D perhaps TRBD1 (6 bases). Per germline, CDR1 LNHNV and CDR2 YYDKDF (reference sequence). The CDR3 extends over 16 amino acids. V gave up 0 bases and J gave up 3 bases, with 13 bases separating them. This CDR3 is CATSRERGCFTDTQYF. The DNA of the CDR3 is TGTGCCACCAGCAGAGAGAGGGGGTGTTTTACAGATACGCAGTATTTT.

This rearrangement joins TRBV6-6 to TRBJ1-2; TRBD1 is a possible D gene (5 bases). V was shortened by 0 bases and J by 0 bases, with 8 bases between the two germline ends. From germline, CDR1 is MNHNY and CDR2 SVGAGI (reference sequence). This CDR3 comprises 15 residues. CDR3 in amino acids: CASSYSRDANYGYTF. The CDR3 nucleotides read TGTGCCAGCAGTTACTCGAGGGACGCTAACTATGGCTACACCTTC.

This chain links TRBV20-1 with TRBJ2-7, with a weak D call TRBD2 (6 bases). The germline CDR1 and CDR2 sequences are DFQATT and SNEGSKA (reference sequence). CDR3 length: 14 residues. The V end lost 5 bases, the J end lost 2 bases, and 16 bases lay between the germline ends. CDR3 bases: TGCAGTGCTGGCACCGTGGGGAGGACCTACGAGCAGTACTTC. It codes for CSAGTVGRTYEQYF.

The count of this clonotype is one. The chain joins TRBV7-6 to TRBJ1-4; D unresolved. V lost 1 base, J lost 8 bases, and 8 bases lay in between. Germline lookup yields CDR1 SGHVS and CDR2 FNYEAQ. The CDR3 totals 13 residues. The CDR3, as DNA: TGTGCCAGCAGCTTAGGTGACGGAGAAAAACTGTTTTTT. Encoded protein: CASSLGDGEKLFF.

J is TRBJ1-6 and V is TRBV20-1; D uncertain. V was shortened by 1 base and J by 0 bases, with 10 bases between the two germline ends. This CDR3 is built from 16 residues. Germline CDR1 is DFQATT and CDR2 is SNEGSKA (reference sequence). The CDR3 bases are TGCAGTGCTAGAGTAGTCCCTAGCTCCTATAATTCACCCCTCCACTTT. It codes for CSARVVPSSYNSPLHF.

This CDR3 is CASKWGGGRDYEQYF. The CDR3 nucleotides are TGTGCCAGCAAATGGGGGGGCGGACGGGACTACGAGCAGTACTTC. The chain combines TRBV6-1 with TRBJ2-7; D is possibly TRBD2 (7 bases). The CDR3 loop spans 15 amino acids. Germline values: CDR1 MNHNS, CDR2 SASEGT. Trimming stripped 7 bases from V and 3 bases from J, with 19 bases between.